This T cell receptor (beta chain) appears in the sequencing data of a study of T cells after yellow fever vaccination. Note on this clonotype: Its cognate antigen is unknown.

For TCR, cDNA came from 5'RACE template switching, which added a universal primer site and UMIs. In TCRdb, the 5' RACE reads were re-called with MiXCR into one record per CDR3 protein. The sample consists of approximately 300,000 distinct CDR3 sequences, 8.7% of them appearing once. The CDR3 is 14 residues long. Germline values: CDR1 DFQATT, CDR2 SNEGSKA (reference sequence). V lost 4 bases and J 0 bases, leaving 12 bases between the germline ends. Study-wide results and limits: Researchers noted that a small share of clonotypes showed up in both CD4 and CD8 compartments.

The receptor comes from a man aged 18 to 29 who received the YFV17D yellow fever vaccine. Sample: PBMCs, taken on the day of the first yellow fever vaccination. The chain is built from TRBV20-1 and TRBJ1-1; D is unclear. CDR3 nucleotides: TGCAGTGCTACCCCCGGAGGAGTGAACACTGAAGCTTTCTTT. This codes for CSATPGGVNTEAFF.